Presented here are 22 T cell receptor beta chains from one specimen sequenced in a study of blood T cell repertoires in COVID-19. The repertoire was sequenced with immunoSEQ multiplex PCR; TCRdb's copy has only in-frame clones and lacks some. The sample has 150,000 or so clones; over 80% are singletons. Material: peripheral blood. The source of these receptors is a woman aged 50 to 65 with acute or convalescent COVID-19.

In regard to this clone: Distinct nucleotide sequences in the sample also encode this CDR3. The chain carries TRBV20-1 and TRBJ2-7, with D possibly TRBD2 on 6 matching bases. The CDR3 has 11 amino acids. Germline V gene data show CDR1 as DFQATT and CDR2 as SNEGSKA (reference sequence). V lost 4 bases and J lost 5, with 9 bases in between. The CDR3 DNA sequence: TGCAGTGCTACCAGCGGGCACGAGCAGTACTTC. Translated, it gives CSATSGHEQYF.

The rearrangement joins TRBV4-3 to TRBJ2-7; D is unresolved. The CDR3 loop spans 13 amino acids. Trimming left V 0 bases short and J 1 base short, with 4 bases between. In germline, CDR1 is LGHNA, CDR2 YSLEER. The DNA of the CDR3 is TGCGCCAGCAGCCAAGACCGTTCCTACGAGCAGTACTTC. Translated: CASSQDRSYEQYF.

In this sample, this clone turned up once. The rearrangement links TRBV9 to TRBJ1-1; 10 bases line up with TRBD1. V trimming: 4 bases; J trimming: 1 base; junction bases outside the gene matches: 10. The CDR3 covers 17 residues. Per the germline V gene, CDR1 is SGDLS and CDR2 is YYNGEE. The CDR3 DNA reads TGTGCCAGCAGCCCTCACCCCGGGACAGGGGCGAACACTGAAGCTTTCTTT. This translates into CASSPHPGTGANTEAFF.

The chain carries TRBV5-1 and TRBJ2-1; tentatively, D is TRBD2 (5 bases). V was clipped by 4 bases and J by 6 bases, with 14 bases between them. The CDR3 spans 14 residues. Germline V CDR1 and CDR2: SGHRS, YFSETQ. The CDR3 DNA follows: TGCGCCAGCAGCAGGGCGGGTTCTTCCAATGAGCAGTTCTTC. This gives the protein CASSRAGSSNEQFF.

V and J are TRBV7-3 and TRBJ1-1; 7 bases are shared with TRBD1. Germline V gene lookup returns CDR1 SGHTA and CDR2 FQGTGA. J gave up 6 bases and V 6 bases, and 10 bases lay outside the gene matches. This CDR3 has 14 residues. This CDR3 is CASSKTGAGAEAFF. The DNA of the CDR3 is TGTGCCAGCAGTAAAACAGGGGCGGGCGCTGAAGCTTTCTTT.

The DNA for the CDR3 is TGTGCCAGTAGTAGCTCCCTCGAGAGTGGCTACACCTTC. This gives the protein CASSSSLESGYTF. This sequence joins TRBV19 and TRBJ1-2; the D is unclear. The CDR3 is made up of 13 amino acids. Trimming left V 4 bases short and J 7 bases short, with 13 bases between. Germline CDR1 is LNHDA and CDR2 is SQIVND (reference sequence).

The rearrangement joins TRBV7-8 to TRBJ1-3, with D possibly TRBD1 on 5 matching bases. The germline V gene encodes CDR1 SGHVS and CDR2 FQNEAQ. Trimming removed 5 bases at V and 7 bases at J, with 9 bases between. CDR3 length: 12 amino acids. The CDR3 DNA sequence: TGTGCCAGCAGCCGGGGCGGGAACACCATATATTTT. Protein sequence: CASSRGGNTIYF.

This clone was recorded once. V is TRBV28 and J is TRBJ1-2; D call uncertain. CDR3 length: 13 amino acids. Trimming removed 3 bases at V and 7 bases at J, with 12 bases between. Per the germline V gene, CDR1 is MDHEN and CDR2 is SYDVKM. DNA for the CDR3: TGTGCCAGCAGTTTGGTGCAGGCCGCTGGCTACACCTTC. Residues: CASSLVQAAGYTF.

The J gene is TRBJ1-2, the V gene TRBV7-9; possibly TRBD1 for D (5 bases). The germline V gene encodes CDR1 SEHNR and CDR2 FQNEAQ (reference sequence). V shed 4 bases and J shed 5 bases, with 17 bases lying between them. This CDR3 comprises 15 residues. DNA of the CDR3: TGTGCCAGCAGCTCTAGTGGGGGGGTTTCTTATGGCTACACCTTC. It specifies CASSSSGGVSYGYTF.

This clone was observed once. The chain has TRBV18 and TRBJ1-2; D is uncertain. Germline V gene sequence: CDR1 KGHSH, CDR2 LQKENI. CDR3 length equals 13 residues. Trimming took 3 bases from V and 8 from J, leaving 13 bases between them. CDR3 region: CASSPRSEVGYTF. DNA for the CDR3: TGTGCCAGCTCACCTAGAAGCGAAGTGGGCTACACCTTC. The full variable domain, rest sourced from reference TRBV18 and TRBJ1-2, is NAGVMQNPRHLVRRRGQEARLRCSPMKGHSHVYWYRQLPEEGLKFMVYLQKENIIDESGMPKERFSAEFPKEGPSILRIQQVVRGDSAAYFCASSPRSEVGYTFGSGTRLTVV.

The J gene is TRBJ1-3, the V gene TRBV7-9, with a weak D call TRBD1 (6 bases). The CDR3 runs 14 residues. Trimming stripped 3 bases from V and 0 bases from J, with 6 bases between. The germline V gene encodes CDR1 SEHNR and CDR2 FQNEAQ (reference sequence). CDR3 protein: CASSLGASGNTIYF. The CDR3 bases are TGTGCCAGCAGCTTGGGGGCCTCTGGAAACACCATATATTTT.

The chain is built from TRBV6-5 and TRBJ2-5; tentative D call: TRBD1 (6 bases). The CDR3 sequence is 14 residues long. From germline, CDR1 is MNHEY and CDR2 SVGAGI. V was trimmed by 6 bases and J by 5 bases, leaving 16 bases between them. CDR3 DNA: TGTGCCAGCAGCGCTAACAGGGCTGGGGAGACCCAGTACTTC. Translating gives CASSANRAGETQYF.

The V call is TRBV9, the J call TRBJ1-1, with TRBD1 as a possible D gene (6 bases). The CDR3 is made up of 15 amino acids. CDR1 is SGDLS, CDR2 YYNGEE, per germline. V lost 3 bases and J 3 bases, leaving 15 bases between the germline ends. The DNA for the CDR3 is TGTGCCAGCAGCGCCTTACAGGGTATCGACACTGAAGCTTTCTTT. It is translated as CASSALQGIDTEAFF.

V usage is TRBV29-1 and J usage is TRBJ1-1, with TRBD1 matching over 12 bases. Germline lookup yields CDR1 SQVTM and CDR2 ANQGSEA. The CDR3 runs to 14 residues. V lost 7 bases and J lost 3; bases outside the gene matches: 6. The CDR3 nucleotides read TGCAGCGGGGGACAGGGGGCAGGGCACACTGAAGCTTTCTTT. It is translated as CSGGQGAGHTEAFF.

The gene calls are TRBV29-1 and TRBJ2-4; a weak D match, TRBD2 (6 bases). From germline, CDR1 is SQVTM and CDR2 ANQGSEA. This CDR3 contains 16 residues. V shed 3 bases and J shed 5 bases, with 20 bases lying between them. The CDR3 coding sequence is TGCAGCGTTGAGAGGCGGGACGGTGGGAGACAAAACATTCAGTACTTC. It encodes CSVERRDGGRQNIQYF.

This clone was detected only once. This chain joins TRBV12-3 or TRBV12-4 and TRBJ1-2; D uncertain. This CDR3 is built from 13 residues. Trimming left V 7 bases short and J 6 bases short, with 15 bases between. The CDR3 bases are TGTGCCAGCACTCTTTTGGGTCTAGATGGCTACACCTTC. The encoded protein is CASTLLGLDGYTF.

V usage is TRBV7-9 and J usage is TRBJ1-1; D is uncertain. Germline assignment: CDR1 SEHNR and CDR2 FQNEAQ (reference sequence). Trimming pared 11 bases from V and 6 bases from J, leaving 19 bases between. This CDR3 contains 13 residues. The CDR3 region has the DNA TGTGCCGGGCGGGTGGGCGTGATCCCTGAAGCTTTCTTT. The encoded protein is CAGRVGVIPEAFF.

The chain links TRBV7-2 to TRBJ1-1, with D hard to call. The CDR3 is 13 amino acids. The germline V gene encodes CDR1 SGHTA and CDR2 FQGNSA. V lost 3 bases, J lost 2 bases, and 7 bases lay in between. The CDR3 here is CASSLTGNTEAFF. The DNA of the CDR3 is TGTGCCAGCAGCTTGACGGGAAACACTGAAGCTTTCTTT.

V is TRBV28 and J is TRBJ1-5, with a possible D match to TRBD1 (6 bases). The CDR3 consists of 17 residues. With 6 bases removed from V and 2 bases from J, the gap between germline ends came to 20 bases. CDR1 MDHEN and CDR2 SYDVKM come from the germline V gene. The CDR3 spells CASRITGTSKRNQPQHF. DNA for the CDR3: TGTGCCAGCAGAATAACGGGGACATCCAAACGCAATCAGCCCCAGCATTTT.

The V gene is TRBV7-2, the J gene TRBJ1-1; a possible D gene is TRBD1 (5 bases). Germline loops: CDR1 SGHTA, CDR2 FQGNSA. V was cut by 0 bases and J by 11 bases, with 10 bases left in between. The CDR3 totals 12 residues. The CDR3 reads CASSLARGWAFF. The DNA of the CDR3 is TGTGCCAGCAGCTTAGCAAGGGGTTGGGCTTTCTTT.

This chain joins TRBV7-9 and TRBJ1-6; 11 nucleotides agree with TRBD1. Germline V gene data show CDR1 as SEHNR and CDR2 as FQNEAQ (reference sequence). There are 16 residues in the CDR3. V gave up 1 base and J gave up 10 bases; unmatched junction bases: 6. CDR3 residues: CASSLGTGGDGSPLHF. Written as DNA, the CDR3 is TGTGCCAGCAGCTTAGGGACAGGGGGCGATGGGTCACCCCTCCACTTT.

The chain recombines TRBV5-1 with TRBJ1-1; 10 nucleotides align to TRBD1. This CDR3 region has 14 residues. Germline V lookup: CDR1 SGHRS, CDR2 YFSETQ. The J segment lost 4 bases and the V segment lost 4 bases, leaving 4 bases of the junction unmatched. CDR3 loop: CASSPGQGVTEAFF. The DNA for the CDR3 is TGCGCCAGCAGCCCCGGACAGGGGGTCACTGAAGCTTTCTTT.